This section outlines one T cell receptor beta chain sequence together with its context. What it binds is not known. V lost 10 bases, J lost 0 bases, and 13 bases lay in between. CDR1 is MNHNS, CDR2 SASEGT, per germline. CDR3 length equals 15 residues. The data originate from a study of cytomegalovirus exposure and HLA in healthy donors. Study results and caveats: Later, an analysis found that common viral pathogens appeared to be linked with several of the most significant clusters. Some V segments, TRBV6-2 and TRBV6-3 among them, were indistinguishable and were therefore excluded. Later analysis demonstrated an association between a missense DCLRE1C variant and TCR beta V- and J-gene trimming.

PCR used 60 Vbeta primers and 13 Jbeta primers. This table comes from immunoSEQ multiplex PCR, and its TCRdb copy is limited to in-frame clones, with some not included. Here the sample spans 100,000 to 150,000 clones, around 78% being singletons. The chain has TRBV6-1 and TRBJ2-6, with a possible D match to TRBD1 (6 bases). The origin of this receptor is a man aged 35 to 55 in good health and CMV-seronegative. Sequenced material: PBMCs. CDR3 protein: CATTGLISGANVLTF. CDR3 bases: TGTGCCACGACAGGCCTAATCTCTGGGGCCAACGTCCTGACTTTC.